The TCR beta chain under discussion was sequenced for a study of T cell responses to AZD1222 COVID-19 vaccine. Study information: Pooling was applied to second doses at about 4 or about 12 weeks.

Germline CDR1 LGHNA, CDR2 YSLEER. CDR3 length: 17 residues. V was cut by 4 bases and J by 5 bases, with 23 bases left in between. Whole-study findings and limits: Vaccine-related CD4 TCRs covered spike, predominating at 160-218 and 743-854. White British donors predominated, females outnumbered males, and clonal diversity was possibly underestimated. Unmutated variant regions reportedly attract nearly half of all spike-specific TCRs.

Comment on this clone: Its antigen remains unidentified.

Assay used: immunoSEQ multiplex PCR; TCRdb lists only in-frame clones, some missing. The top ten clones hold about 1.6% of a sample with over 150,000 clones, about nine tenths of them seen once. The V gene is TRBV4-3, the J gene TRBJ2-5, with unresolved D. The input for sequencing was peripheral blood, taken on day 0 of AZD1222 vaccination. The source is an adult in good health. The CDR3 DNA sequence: TGCGCCAGCAGCCCGAACCGGGCCACCGTACGTCGGGAGACCCAGTACTTC. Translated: CASSPNRATVRRETQYF.